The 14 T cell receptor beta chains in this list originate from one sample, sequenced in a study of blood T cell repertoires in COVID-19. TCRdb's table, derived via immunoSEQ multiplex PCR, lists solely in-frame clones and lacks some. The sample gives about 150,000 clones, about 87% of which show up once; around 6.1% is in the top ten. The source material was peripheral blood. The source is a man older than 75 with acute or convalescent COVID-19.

The CDR3 region is CASSLASGVPAGELFF. CDR3 DNA sequence: TGTGCCAGCAGTTTAGCTAGCGGGGTACCGGCCGGGGAGCTGTTTTTT. V gene TRBV27 combines with J gene TRBJ2-2; TRBD2 matches at 9 bases. CDR3 length: 16 residues. With V trimmed by 2 bases and J by 6 bases, 7 bases remained unmatched. Germline lookup yields CDR1 MNHEY and CDR2 SMNVEV (reference sequence).

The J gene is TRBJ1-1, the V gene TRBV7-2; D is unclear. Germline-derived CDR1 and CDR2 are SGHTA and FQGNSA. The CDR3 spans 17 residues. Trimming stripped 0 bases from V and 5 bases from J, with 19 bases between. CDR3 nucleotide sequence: TGTGCCAGCAGCTTAGCGGGGAGGCGGCAGTTGAGGACTGAAGCTTTCTTT. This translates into CASSLAGRRQLRTEAFF.

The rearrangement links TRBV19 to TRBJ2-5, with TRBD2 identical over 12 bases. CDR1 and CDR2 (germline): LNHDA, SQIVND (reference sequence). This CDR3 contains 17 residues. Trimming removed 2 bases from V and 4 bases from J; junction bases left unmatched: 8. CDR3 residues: CASSIIVGLAGRETQYF. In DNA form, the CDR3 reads TGTGCCAGTAGTATAATCGTCGGACTAGCGGGGCGAGAGACCCAGTACTTC.

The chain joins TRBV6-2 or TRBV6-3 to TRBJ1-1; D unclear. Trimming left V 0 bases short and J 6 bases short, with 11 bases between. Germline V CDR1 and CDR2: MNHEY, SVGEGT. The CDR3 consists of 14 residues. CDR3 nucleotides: TGTGCCAGCAGTTACTCGGCGGGATACGCTGAAGCTTTCTTT. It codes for CASSYSAGYAEAFF.

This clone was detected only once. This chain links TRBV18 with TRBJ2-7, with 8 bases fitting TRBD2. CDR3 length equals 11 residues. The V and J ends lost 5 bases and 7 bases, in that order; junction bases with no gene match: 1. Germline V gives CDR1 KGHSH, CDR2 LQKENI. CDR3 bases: TGTGCCAGCTCAACGGGAGGGGAGCAGTACTTC. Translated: CASSTGGEQYF.

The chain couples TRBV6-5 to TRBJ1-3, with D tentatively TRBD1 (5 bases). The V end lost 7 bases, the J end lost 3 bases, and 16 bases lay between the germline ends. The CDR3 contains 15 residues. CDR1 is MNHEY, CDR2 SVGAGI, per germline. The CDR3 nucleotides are TGTGCCAGCAAGCAAGGGCCAGGGATTGGAAACACCATATATTTT. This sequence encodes CASKQGPGIGNTIYF.

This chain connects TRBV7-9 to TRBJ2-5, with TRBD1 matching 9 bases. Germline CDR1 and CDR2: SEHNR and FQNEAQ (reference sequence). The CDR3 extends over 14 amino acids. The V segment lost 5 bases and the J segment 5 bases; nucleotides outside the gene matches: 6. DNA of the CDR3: TGTGCCAGCAGCCGGGGACAGGGTGGGGAGACCCAGTACTTC. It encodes CASSRGQGGETQYF. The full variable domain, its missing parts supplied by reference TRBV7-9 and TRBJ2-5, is DTGVSQNPRHKITKRGQNVTFRCDPISEHNRLYWYRQTLGQGPEFLTYFQNEAQLEKSRLLSDRFSAERPKGSFSTLEIQRTEQGDSAMYLCASSRGQGGETQYFGPGTRLLVL.

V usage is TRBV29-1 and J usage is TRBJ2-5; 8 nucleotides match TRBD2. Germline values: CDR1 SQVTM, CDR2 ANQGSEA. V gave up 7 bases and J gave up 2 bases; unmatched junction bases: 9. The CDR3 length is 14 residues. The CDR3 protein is CSAGGGRSQETQYF. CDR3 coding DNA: TGCAGCGCCGGGGGGGGGCGCAGTCAAGAGACCCAGTACTTC.

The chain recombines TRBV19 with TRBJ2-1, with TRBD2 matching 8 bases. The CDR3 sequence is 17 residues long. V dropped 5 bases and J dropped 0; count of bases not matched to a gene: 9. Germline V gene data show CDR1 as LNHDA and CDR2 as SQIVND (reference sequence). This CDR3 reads CASSRSGGVSSYNEQFF. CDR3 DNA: TGTGCCAGTAGTCGGTCGGGAGGGGTAAGCTCCTACAATGAGCAGTTCTTC.

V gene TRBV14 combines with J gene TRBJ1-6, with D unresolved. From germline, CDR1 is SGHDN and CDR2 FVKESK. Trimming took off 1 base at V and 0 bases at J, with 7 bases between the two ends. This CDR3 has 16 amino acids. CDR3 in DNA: TGTGCCAGCAGCCAAGTTACAAACTCCTATAATTCACCCCTCCACTTT. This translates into CASSQVTNSYNSPLHF.

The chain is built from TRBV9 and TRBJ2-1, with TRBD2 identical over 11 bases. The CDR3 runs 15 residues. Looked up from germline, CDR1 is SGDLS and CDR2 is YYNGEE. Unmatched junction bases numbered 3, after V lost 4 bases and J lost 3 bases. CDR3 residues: CASSLAGGYYNEQFF. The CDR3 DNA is TGTGCCAGCAGCCTAGCGGGAGGCTACTACAATGAGCAGTTCTTC.

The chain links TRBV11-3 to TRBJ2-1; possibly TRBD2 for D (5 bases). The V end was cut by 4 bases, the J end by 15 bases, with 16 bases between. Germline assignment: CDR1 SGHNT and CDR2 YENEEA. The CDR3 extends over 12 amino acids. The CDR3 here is CASSSRSGNPFF. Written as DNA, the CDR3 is TGTGCCAGCAGCTCTAGATCGGGAAACCCGTTCTTC.

The CDR3 coding sequence is TGTGCCTGGAGTTACGCAGGGGGTACCAACACCATATATTTT. It specifies CAWSYAGGTNTIYF. The chain recombines TRBV30 with TRBJ1-3, with 7 bases matching TRBD1. V shed 2 bases, J shed 7 bases, and the junction held 8 bases outside the gene matches. CDR3 length: 14 amino acids. The germline CDR1 and CDR2 sequences are GTSNPN and SVGIG (reference sequence). The complete variable domain, with remaining parts taken from reference TRBV30 and TRBJ1-3, reads SQTIHQWPATLVQPVGSPLSLECTVEGTSNPNLYWYRQAAGRGLQLLFYSVGIGQISSEVPQNLSASRPQDRQFILSSKKLLLSDSGFYLCAWSYAGGTNTIYFGEGSWLTVV.

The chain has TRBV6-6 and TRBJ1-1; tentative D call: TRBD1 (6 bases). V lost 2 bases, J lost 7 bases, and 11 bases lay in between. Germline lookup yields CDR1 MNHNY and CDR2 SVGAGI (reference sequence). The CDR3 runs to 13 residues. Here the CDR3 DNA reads TGTGCCAGCAGTTACGCGGACAGACTTGAAGCTTTCTTT. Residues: CASSYADRLEAFF.